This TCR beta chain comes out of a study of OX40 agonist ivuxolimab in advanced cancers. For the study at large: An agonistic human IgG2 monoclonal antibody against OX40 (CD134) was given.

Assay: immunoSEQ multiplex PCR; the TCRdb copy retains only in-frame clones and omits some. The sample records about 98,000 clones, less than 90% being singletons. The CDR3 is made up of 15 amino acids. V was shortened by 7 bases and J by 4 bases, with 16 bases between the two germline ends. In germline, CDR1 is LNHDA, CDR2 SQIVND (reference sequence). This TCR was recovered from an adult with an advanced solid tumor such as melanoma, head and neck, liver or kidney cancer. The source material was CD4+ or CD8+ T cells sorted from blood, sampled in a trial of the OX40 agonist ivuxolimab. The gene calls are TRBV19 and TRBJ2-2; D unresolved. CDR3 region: CASTPRVSGTGELFF. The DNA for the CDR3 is TGTGCCAGTACCCCCCGAGTGTCCGGCACCGGGGAGCTGTTTTTT.